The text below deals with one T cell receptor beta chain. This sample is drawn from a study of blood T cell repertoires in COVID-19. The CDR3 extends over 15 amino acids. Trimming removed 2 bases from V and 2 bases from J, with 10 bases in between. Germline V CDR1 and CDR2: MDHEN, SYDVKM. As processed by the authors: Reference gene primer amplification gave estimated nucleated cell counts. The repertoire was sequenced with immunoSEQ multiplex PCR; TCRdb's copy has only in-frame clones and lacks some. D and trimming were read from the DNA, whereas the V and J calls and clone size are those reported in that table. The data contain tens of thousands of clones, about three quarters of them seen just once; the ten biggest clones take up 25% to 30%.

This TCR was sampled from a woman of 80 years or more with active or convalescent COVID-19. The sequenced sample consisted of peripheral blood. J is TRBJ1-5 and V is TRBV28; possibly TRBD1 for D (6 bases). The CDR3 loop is CASSLRQAGNQPQHF. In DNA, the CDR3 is TGTGCCAGCAGTTTAAGACAGGCAGGCAATCAGCCCCAGCATTTT.